This TCR beta chain was captured by sequencing in a study of early T cells in non-severe SARS-CoV-2 infection (dated by TCRdb to the early 2020s). Background for the entire study: Because TCR sequencing was done on bulk RNA from unsorted whole blood, the alpha and beta chains could not be paired.

After removal of 1 base from V and 9 bases from J, the junction retains 15 bases not matched to a gene. Reading the germline V gene gives CDR1 SGHAT and CDR2 FQNNGV. The CDR3 contains 17 residues, cysteine and phenylalanine counted. Of all the DNA, just the CDR3 is kept, 51 bases in frame from base 1. Details on this clonotype: It lacks a known antigen. No base-level quality is on record; no much larger clone is a single base apart.

The full study reports these points: VDJdb matching was skewed toward anti-spike CD8 responses, so virus-specific expansions were likely underestimated and private and CD4 specificities were missed.

Libraries came from 5' RACE. The sample was run on a NextSeq 500. In the TCR library protocol, unique molecular identifiers were attached to individual cDNA molecules to correct for PCR bias and sequencing error. Both TCR alpha and beta chains were sequenced, and tight co-correlation was observed between alpha and beta sequence abundances in each sample. The paper's processing steps were these. Decombinator V4 was used to annotate the V gene, J gene and CDR3 of the TCR sequences. TCRs were defined as expanded if a significant change between any two time points was detected under a Poisson model with p below 0.0001. Abundances of TCRs were expressed as counts per million after normalisation to the total number of TCRs sequenced in each sample. MAIT TCRs were defined by TRAV1-2 paired with TRAJ12, TRAJ20 or TRAJ33, and iNKT TCRs by TRAV10 paired with TRAJ18. A search of VDJdb, accessed on 1 November 2021, was run for TCRs annotated to CMV, EBV and SARS-CoV-2, with TCRs annotated for multiple antigens excluded. Through fastp at Q25 and MiXCR, TCRdb rebuilt clones from the public reads, retaining in-frame beta chains. Each CDR3 protein appears once, grouped with its most common genes and DNA. In this record, the V and J calls reflect TCRdb's handling and not the investigators' own analysis. Recorded for this sample are 80,000 or so distinct CDR3 sequences; around a sixth of them occurred a single time. The ten largest clones represent approximately 12% of the sample.

Set within a cohort of healthcare workers in London, UK, this nested case-control study involved weekly PCR testing of nasopharyngeal swabs along with blood sampling. Healthcare workers were enrolled in the week of the UK lockdown, from 23 to 31 March 2020, and were followed every week for up to roughly 15 weeks. The sequence was obtained from an adult who was a healthcare worker with PCR-confirmed SARS-CoV-2 infection or an uninfected control (not recorded which). Sequenced input: whole blood. The V and J segments used are TRBV11-2 and TRBJ2-5; 9 nucleotides in the junction match TRBD1. The CDR3 loop reads CASSLGPGQGIWKSQYF. The DNA sequence is given as TGTGCCAGCAGCTTAGGGCCAGGACAGGGGATCTGGAAGTCCCAGTACTTC.